The 21 T cell receptor beta chains in this list originate from one sample, sequenced in a study of a mutant IDH1 vaccine in newly diagnosed glioma (dated by TCRdb to about 2021). Libraries were built with the immunoSEQ multiplex PCR assay. TCRdb provides this immuneACCESS table in a form limited to in-frame rearrangements. Some clones are lacking; in checked studies, under half of them reflect an unresolved V gene, and why the rest are absent is not known. The sample contains about 27,000 clones, approximately 79% of them found a single time. The leading ten clones occupy less than 9.5% of the sample. These receptors have no identified antigens. The meaning of the sample's time point label: week 5, during vaccination. A 20-mer mutant IDH1 peptide at 300 micrograms in Montanide made up each vaccine dose, which was injected subcutaneously together with topical imiquimod. The specimen comprised PBMCs, sampled from a glioma patient whose treatment included an IDH1 peptide vaccine. These receptors all come from a man between 35 and 55 years old with glioma. Some clones in this sample may be carry-over from other donors' samples.

This chain uses TRBV11-2 with TRBJ2-5; D is possibly TRBD2 (6 bases). Trimming took 5 bases from V and 1 from J, leaving 14 bases between them. CDR1 and CDR2 from the germline V gene are SGHAT and FQNNGV. CDR3 length equals 15 residues. The CDR3 spells CASSPGTYGQETQYF. In DNA form, the CDR3 reads TGTGCCAGCAGCCCCGGGACTTATGGCCAAGAGACCCAGTACTTC.

The chain couples TRBV7-8 to TRBJ1-5; no clear D. The CDR3 is made up of 19 amino acids. CDR1 and CDR2 (germline): SGHVS, FQNEAQ. The germline V and J ends were trimmed by 5 bases and 0 bases, with 23 bases remaining between them. In DNA form, the CDR3 reads TGTGCCAGCAGCCTAACCGGTGAGGGTTGGGGAGGTAGCAATCAGCCCCAGCATTTT. This gives the protein CASSLTGEGWGGSNQPQHF.

The chain carries TRBV2 and TRBJ1-2, with a weak D call TRBD1 (6 bases). This CDR3 is built from 14 residues. The germline V gene has CDR1 SNHLY and CDR2 FYNNEI. V lost 1 base and J 9 bases, leaving 15 bases between the germline ends. CDR3 amino acids: CASSEETGSYSYTF. CDR3 nucleotides: TGTGCCAGCAGTGAAGAAACAGGGTCGTATAGCTACACCTTC.

This chain links TRBV30 with TRBJ1-4; no clear D gene. Looked up from germline, CDR1 is GTSNPN and CDR2 is SVGIG (reference sequence). This CDR3 contains 11 residues. V lost 0 bases to trimming and J lost 8 bases, with 4 bases between them. This CDR3 reads CAWSVREKLFF. The CDR3 nucleotides are TGTGCCTGGAGTGTACGGGAAAAACTGTTTTTT. Complete variable domain (other parts from reference TRBV30 and TRBJ1-4): SQTIHQWPATLVQPVGSPLSLECTVEGTSNPNLYWYRQAAGRGLQLLFYSVGIGQISSEVPQNLSASRPQDRQFILSSKKLLLSDSGFYLCAWSVREKLFFGSGTQLSVL.

The chain carries TRBV9 and TRBJ1-1; no firm D call. The CDR3 contains 13 residues. Trimming removed 0 bases from V and 0 bases from J, with 3 bases in between. The germline V gene encodes CDR1 SGDLS and CDR2 YYNGEE. CDR3 amino acids: CASSVAVNTEAFF. The CDR3 DNA sequence: TGTGCCAGCAGCGTAGCTGTGAACACTGAAGCTTTCTTT.

This chain connects TRBV5-1 to TRBJ2-7; 14 bases align to TRBD2. The CDR3 is 16 residues long. The junction had 5 bases not matched to a gene; V was cut back by 4 bases and J by 2 bases. In germline, CDR1 is SGHRS, CDR2 YFSETQ. The CDR3 is CASSLLTSGGAYEQYF. Written as DNA, the CDR3 is TGCGCCAGCAGCCTCCTGACTAGCGGGGGGGCCTACGAGCAGTACTTC.

This clone was seen only once. The CDR3 sequence: CASSGGDSFMNTEAFF. DNA of the CDR3: TGCGCCAGCAGCGGAGGGGACAGTTTCATGAACACTGAAGCTTTCTTT. This sequence joins TRBV5-1 and TRBJ1-1, with 7 nucleotides matching TRBD1. The CDR3 loop spans 16 amino acids. Germline values: CDR1 SGHRS, CDR2 YFSETQ. V gave up 4 bases and J gave up 0 bases; unmatched junction bases: 9.

This clone was seen more than once but under ten times. The chain recombines TRBV5-4 with TRBJ1-1, with a possible D match to TRBD1 (5 bases). Trimming removed 2 bases from V and 4 bases from J, with 9 bases in between. The CDR3 runs to 13 residues. CDR1 and CDR2 (germline): SGHNT, YYREEE (reference sequence). The CDR3 here is CASSFGAGTEAFF. In DNA, the CDR3 is TGTGCCAGCAGCTTCGGGGCGGGCACTGAAGCTTTCTTT.

The chain carries TRBV6-5 and TRBJ2-3; no clear D gene. Deletions cut 0 bases from V and 0 bases from J, with 10 bases between. Germline assignment: CDR1 MNHEY and CDR2 SVGAGI. This CDR3 spans 16 amino acids. The CDR3 coding sequence is TGTGCCAGCAGTTACTCGAAGGGTTACAGCACAGATACGCAGTATTTT. This gives the protein CASSYSKGYSTDTQYF.

The chain has TRBV10-3 and TRBJ2-3; D is perhaps TRBD2 (7 bases). This CDR3 spans 13 amino acids. V lost 9 bases and J lost 4, with 14 bases in between. Germline V gene data show CDR1 as ENHRY and CDR2 as SYGVKD. This chain's CDR3 is CAIGGDDADTQYF. The CDR3 coding sequence is TGTGCCATAGGGGGGGACGATGCAGATACGCAGTATTTT.

The chain is built from TRBV5-5 and TRBJ2-5; tentatively, D is TRBD1 (5 bases). The CDR3 spans 14 residues. Germline V lookup: CDR1 SGHKS, CDR2 YYEKEE (reference sequence). V lost 5 bases and J lost 1, with 12 bases in between. The CDR3 coding sequence is TGTGCCAGCAGAAAGGAGACAGTCCAAGAGACCCAGTACTTC. Its translation: CASRKETVQETQYF.

This rearrangement joins TRBV9 to TRBJ1-3; D unresolved. CDR1 SGDLS and CDR2 YYNGEE come from the germline V gene. CDR3 length equals 16 residues. V was cut by 0 bases and J by 0 bases, with 10 bases left in between. Here the CDR3 DNA reads TGTGCCAGCAGCGTAGGTGTGGTTGACTCTGGAAACACCATATATTTT. This gives the protein CASSVGVVDSGNTIYF.

The CDR3 nucleotides read TGTGCCAGCAGTGAAGCGCTTCCGGGACAGGGAACCCCAACTAATGAAAAACTGTTTTTT. This sequence encodes CASSEALPGQGTPTNEKLFF. The chain carries TRBV6-1 and TRBJ1-4, with 9 bases aligning to TRBD1. Trimming cost V 0 bases and J 0 bases; bases outside gene matches: 11. This CDR3 has 20 amino acids. From germline, CDR1 is MNHNS and CDR2 SASEGT.

This clone turned up a few times. The CDR3 bases are TGTGCCAGCAGGACAGGGGGAAAAGCTTTCTTT. This codes for CASRTGGKAFF. The chain employs TRBV6-1 and TRBJ1-1, with TRBD1 matching over 9 bases. The CDR3 is 11 amino acids. Germline V gene lookup returns CDR1 MNHNS and CDR2 SASEGT. J was trimmed by 9 bases and V by 6 bases; bases with no gene match: 2.

V usage is TRBV15 and J usage is TRBJ2-5; 8 nucleotides agree with TRBD2. With V trimmed by 0 bases and J by 2 bases, 14 bases remained unmatched. CDR3 length: 19 residues. CDR1 is LNHNV, CDR2 YYDKDF, per germline (reference sequence). The CDR3 sequence: CATSRDGGGPQRGQETQYF. CDR3 DNA: TGTGCCACCAGCAGAGATGGTGGGGGGCCCCAGCGGGGGCAAGAGACCCAGTACTTC.

The V and J genes are TRBV4-1 and TRBJ2-4; D not certain. Germline-derived CDR1 and CDR2 are MGHRA and YSYEKL. Trimming stripped 4 bases from V and 1 base from J, with 14 bases between. The CDR3 sequence is 16 residues long. The CDR3 sequence: CASSRHRFYAKNIQYF. The CDR3 DNA reads TGCGCCAGCAGCCGACACCGTTTCTATGCCAAAAACATTCAGTACTTC.

V and J are TRBV18 and TRBJ2-3; no definite D call. This CDR3 comprises 15 residues. Germline CDR1 reads KGHSH; CDR2 reads LQKENI. V lost 2 bases and J 5 bases, leaving 14 bases between the germline ends. CDR3 DNA: TGTGCCAGCTCACCAATCCGAGGTGGTGGAGATACGCAGTATTTT. Translated: CASSPIRGGGDTQYF.

This chain connects TRBV11-2 to TRBJ1-1; D is ambiguous. This CDR3 is 12 amino acids long. V was cut by 1 base and J by 6 bases, with 6 bases left in between. CDR1 SGHAT and CDR2 FQNNGV come from the germline V gene. Here the CDR3 DNA reads TGTGCCAGCAGCTTAGGGATCTCTGAAGCTTTCTTT. Its protein product is CASSLGISEAFF.

The J gene is TRBJ2-2, the V gene TRBV10-2; no clear D. V was trimmed by 1 base and J by 4 bases, leaving 4 bases between them. CDR3 length equals 13 residues. The germline V gene has CDR1 WSHSY and CDR2 SAAADI. The CDR3 DNA sequence: TGCGCCAGCAGTGAGTTGGTCACCGGGGAGCTGTTTTTT. Translation: CASSELVTGELFF.

The chain is built from TRBV30 and TRBJ2-7; 7 nucleotides line up with TRBD2. V was clipped by 7 bases and J by 2 bases; unmatched bases: 11. The germline CDR1 and CDR2 sequences are GTSNPN and SVGIG (reference sequence). The CDR3 has 14 residues. The CDR3 reads CAFLWEGGPYEQYF. In DNA, the CDR3 is TGTGCCTTCTTGTGGGAGGGCGGCCCCTACGAGCAGTACTTC. Full variable domain (missing parts from reference TRBV30 and TRBJ2-7): SQTIHQWPATLVQPVGSPLSLECTVEGTSNPNLYWYRQAAGRGLQLLFYSVGIGQISSEVPQNLSASRPQDRQFILSSKKLLLSDSGFYLCAFLWEGGPYEQYFGPGTRLTVT.

The rearrangement uses TRBV6-5 and TRBJ2-2, with 7 bases fitting TRBD1. CDR3 length: 15 amino acids. CDR1 is MNHEY, CDR2 SVGAGI, per germline. J gave up 1 base and V 6 bases, and 5 bases lay outside the gene matches. CDR3 sequence: CASSYGDRNTGELFF. CDR3 in DNA: TGTGCCAGCAGCTACGGGGACAGGAACACCGGGGAGCTGTTTTTT.